The source of this T cell receptor (beta chain) is a study of chemoradiotherapy in HPV16-positive cancers. Looking at the study overall: Functional T-cell assays on a couple of HPV16-positive patients' cells defined candidate HPV-specific clones and common TCR motifs.

The V gene's germline CDR1 is MDHEN and CDR2 SYDVKM. V was clipped by 5 bases and J by 3 bases, with 13 bases between them. The CDR3 covers 14 residues. Profiled with immunoSEQ multiplex PCR; TCRdb holds only in-frame clones, not every one. This repertoire shows tens of thousands of clones, 88% found once; its top ten account for around 3.8%. The clonotype comes from a human donor with HPV-associated anogenital cancer. J is TRBJ1-1 and V is TRBV28; a possible D gene is TRBD1 (6 bases). Sample: blood, taken from a patient who underwent chemoradiotherapy. CDR3 nucleotides: TGTGCCAGCAGTCTAAGTACAGGGTACACTGAAGCTTTCTTT. Its protein product is CASSLSTGYTEAFF.